This TCR beta chain was sequenced for a study of T cell responses to AZD1222 COVID-19 vaccine. There are 14 residues in the CDR3. CDR1 and CDR2 from the germline V gene are MDHEN and SYDVKM. V gave up 4 bases and J gave up 0 bases, with 4 bases separating them. About this clone itself: This CDR3 is also generated by other DNA sequences in the sample.

Clones were sequenced by immunoSEQ multiplex PCR, and TCRdb holds only the in-frame ones, with some missing. The table shows 55,000 to 85,000 clones, with roughly 84% occurring only once. This chain links TRBV28 with TRBJ2-6; unclear D gene. Material: peripheral blood, obtained on day 0 of AZD1222 vaccination. The sequence was collected from an adult in good health. DNA for the CDR3: TGTGCCAGCAGTTCAGGCTCTGGGGCCAACGTCCTGACTTTC. Protein sequence: CASSSGSGANVLTF.